This T cell receptor (beta chain) was sequenced in a study of Ad26.COV2.S vaccination and SARS-CoV-2 variants. Concerning this clone itself: Its antigen remains unknown.

Whole-study findings and limits: Researchers cautioned that TCR breadth and depth analyses may have underestimated total T cell responses.

Clones were read by immunoSEQ multiplex PCR, and TCRdb kept only the in-frame ones, dropping some. The sample comprises roughly 350,000 clones, approximately 86% of which are singletons, and over 8.5% rests with the top ten. Treatment described: roughly 20 received Ad26.COV2.S at low or high dose, single or two shots; about 5 received placebo; per-sample allocation not given. The investigators took samples on day 63 after the first vaccine or placebo injection. Ad26 vector vaccine expressed Wuhan-strain SARS-CoV-2 spike. Germline assignment: CDR1 KGHSY and CDR2 FQNENV. V lost 4 bases to trimming and J lost 7 bases; unmatched junction nucleotides: 7. The CDR3 totals 14 residues.

The chain is built from TRBV16 and TRBJ1-5, with TRBD1 matching over 7 bases. This clonotype originated in a person aged 18-60 years who received the Ad26.COV2.S COVID-19 vaccine or a placebo. The sequencing used peripheral blood, collected in a trial of Ad26.COV2.S vaccine versus placebo. The chain's CDR3 is CASSPDRAGQPQHF. Written as DNA, the CDR3 is TGTGCCAGCAGCCCAGACAGGGCCGGACAGCCCCAGCATTTT.